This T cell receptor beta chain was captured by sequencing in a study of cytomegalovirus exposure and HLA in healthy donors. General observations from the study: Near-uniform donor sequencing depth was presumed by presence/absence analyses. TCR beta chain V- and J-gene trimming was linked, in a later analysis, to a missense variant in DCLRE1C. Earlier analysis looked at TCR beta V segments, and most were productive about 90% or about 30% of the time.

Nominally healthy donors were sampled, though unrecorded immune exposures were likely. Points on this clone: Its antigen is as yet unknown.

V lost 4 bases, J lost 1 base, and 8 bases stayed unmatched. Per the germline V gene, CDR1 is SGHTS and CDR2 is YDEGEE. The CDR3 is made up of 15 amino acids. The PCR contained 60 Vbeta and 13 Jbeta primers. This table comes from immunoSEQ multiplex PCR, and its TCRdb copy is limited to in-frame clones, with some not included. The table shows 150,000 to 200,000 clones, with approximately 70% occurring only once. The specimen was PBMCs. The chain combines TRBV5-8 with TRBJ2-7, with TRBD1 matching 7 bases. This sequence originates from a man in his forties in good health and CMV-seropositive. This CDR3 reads CASSPRGSLSYEQYF. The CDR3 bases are TGTGCCAGCAGCCCCAGGGGGAGCTTGTCCTACGAGCAGTACTTC.